Shown below are 3 T cell receptor beta chains from a single sample sequenced in a study of blood T cell repertoires in COVID-19. Clones were read by immunoSEQ multiplex PCR, and TCRdb kept only the in-frame ones, dropping some. This table holds approximately 74,000 clones, 65% to 85% found once. Sequencing was done on a sample of peripheral blood. These receptors originate from a man aged 60 to 75 with acute or convalescent COVID-19.

J is TRBJ2-5 and V is TRBV5-1; TRBD2 matches 8 bases. Trimming at V came to 1 base and at J to 2 bases, leaving 10 bases not matched to a gene. This CDR3 contains 17 residues. Per the germline V gene, CDR1 is SGHRS and CDR2 is YFSETQ. CDR3 DNA sequence: TGCGCCAGCAGCTTGCTCAGCGGGGGAGGACAACAAGAGACCCAGTACTTC. Protein: CASSLLSGGGQQETQYF.

This sequence joins TRBV7-8 and TRBJ1-2; a weak D match, TRBD1 (5 bases). This CDR3 contains 16 residues. V gave up 8 bases and J gave up 0 bases, with 19 bases separating them. In germline, CDR1 is SGHVS, CDR2 FQNEAQ. CDR3 sequence reads: CASSNLGGGTNYGYTF. CDR3 sequence (DNA): TGTGCCAGCTCAAACTTGGGCGGGGGAACTAACTATGGCTACACCTTC. Using reference TRBV7-8 and TRBJ1-2 for the parts outside the CDR3, the full variable domain is GAGVSQSPRYKVAKRGQDVALRCDPISGHVSLFWYQQALGQGPEFLTYFQNEAQLDKSGLPSDRFFAERPEGSVSTLKIQRTQQEDSAVYLCASSNLGGGTNYGYTFGSGTRLTVV.

CDR3 region: CASSRYTGTGANTEAFF. As DNA, the CDR3 is TGCGCCAGCAGCCGATATACCGGGACAGGGGCGAACACTGAAGCTTTCTTT. The genes are TRBV4-3 and TRBJ1-1; 10 bases line up with TRBD1. This CDR3 spans 17 amino acids. The germline V gene encodes CDR1 LGHNA and CDR2 YSLEER. V shed 4 bases and J 1 base; nucleotides not matched to a gene: 9.